Sequencing of this TCR beta chain was carried out in a study of T cell responses to AZD1222 COVID-19 vaccine. The CDR3 has 13 amino acids. V was clipped by 3 bases and J by 6 bases, with 11 bases between them. The germline gives CDR1 LGHDT, CDR2 YNNKEL (reference sequence). TCRdb's copy holds only in-frame clones and misses some; the assay was immunoSEQ multiplex PCR. The table records 100,000 to 150,000 clones, around 87% of them present only once. The starting material was peripheral blood, obtained on day 0 of AZD1222 vaccination. The clonotype was recovered from an adult in good health. The rearrangement uses TRBV3-1 (or the pseudogene TRBV3-2) and TRBJ1-1, with D possibly TRBD1 on 5 matching bases. In DNA form, the CDR3 reads TGTGCCAGCAGCCAGACGGGGGAGGCTGAAGCTTTCTTT. Translating gives CASSQTGEAEAFF.